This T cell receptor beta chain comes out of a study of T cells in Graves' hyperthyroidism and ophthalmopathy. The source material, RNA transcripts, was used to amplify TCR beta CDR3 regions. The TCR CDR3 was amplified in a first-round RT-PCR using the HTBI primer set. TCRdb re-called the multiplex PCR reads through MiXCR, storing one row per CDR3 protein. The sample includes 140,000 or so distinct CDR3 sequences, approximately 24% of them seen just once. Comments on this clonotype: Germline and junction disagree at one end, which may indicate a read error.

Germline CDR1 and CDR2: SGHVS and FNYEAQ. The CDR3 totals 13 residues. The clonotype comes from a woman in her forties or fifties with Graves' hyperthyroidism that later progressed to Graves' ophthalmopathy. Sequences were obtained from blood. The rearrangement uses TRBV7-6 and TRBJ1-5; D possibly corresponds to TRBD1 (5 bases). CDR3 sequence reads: CASSLWGDQLQHF. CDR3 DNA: TGTGCCAGCAGCTTATGGGGGGATCAGCTCCAGCATTTT.